These 4 T cell receptor beta chains share one sample of origin, sequenced in a study of blood T cells in healthy people across ages. For the second PCR, which ran for roughly 7 to 11 cycles, a sample-barcoded 5' primer and a J-beta primer mix were used. TCRdb redid the calling of the 5' RACE reads with MiXCR, one entry per CDR3 protein. This sample has some 790,000 distinct CDR3 sequences, with roughly 26% found just once. The specimen was blood. The receptors here all came from a woman older than 75 in good health.

The chain is built from TRBV12-3 or TRBV12-4 and TRBJ1-1; D uncertain. CDR3 length: 16 amino acids. Between the trimmed V and J ends, which lost 3 bases and 3 bases, there was a span of 17 bases. The CDR3 here is CASSLAGNRRYTEAFF. The CDR3 DNA reads TGTGCCAGCAGTTTGGCCGGGAATCGCAGGTACACTGAAGCTTTCTTT.

The rearrangement joins TRBV11-2 to TRBJ2-5, with 11 nucleotides matching TRBD2. Matching the DNA end better, TRBJ2-7 makes the J call doubtful. The CDR3 is 16 residues long. Germline lookup yields CDR1 SGHAT and CDR2 FQNNGV. The chain's CDR3 is CASSQTPTSGAYEQYF. In DNA, the CDR3 is TGTGCCAGCAGCCAGACCCCGACTAGCGGGGCGTACGAGCAGTACTTC.

This clonotype was seen more than once but under ten times. The J gene is TRBJ2-2, the V gene TRBV20-1, with 10 bases aligning to TRBD1. Germline V lookup: CDR1 DFQATT, CDR2 SNEGSKA (reference sequence). The CDR3 loop spans 16 amino acids. V dropped 2 bases and J dropped 4; count of bases not matched to a gene: 7. The CDR3 nucleotides are TGCAGTGCTAGACGAGCAGGGGACAGGGGCACCGGGGAGCTGTTTTTT. Its protein is CSARRAGDRGTGELFF.

The chain is built from TRBV24-1 and TRBJ2-1, with D possibly being TRBD2 (6 bases). The end of the DNA is better explained by TRBJ2-7, so the J call may be wrong. The CDR3 totals 16 residues. Germline CDR1 is KGHDR and CDR2 is SFDVKD. CDR3 residues: CATSDSGLRSYNEQYF. In DNA, the CDR3 is TGTGCCACCAGTGATTCGGGACTGCGCTCCTACAATGAGCAGTACTTC.